This entry concerns a single T cell receptor beta chain. Its antigen is currently unknown. The sample originates from a study of siplizumab effects on memory and regulatory T cells. General study results and limits: Proliferating siplizumab-cultured Tregs lacked confirmed suppressive function.

With 5 bases removed from V and 3 bases from J, the gap between germline ends came to 11 bases. Germline loops: CDR1 MNHEY, CDR2 SMNVEV (reference sequence). This CDR3 is 15 amino acids long. The protocol was immunoSEQ multiplex PCR, while the TCRdb copy is restricted to in-frame clones and leaves out a portion. The table lists approximately 56,000 clones, over 95% of them singletons. This chain joins TRBV27 and TRBJ2-6, with TRBD1 as a possible D gene (6 bases). Specimen: naive CD8+ T cells sorted from blood. The receptor was isolated from a human donor in good health. In DNA, the CDR3 is TGTGCCAGCAGTCCCGAACAGGGTGGGGCCAACGTCCTGACTTTC. As protein: CASSPEQGGANVLTF.